This is a list of T cell receptor beta chains from one sample in a study of response to subunit inactivated influenza vaccine. TCRdb recomputed calls from the RT-PCR reads with MiXCR, one row per CDR3 protein. The sample includes around 250,000 distinct CDR3 sequences, 10% to 15% of them seen just once. The sample in question was non-naive T cells sorted from PBMCs, obtained 14 days before vaccination. Receptors originate from a man aged 50-59 years who received an inactivated influenza vaccine. CDR3s include the opening cysteine and the closing phenylalanine or tryptophan. The D gene is left open where the match is weak. Only some rows state a clone size, as once, few, many or a class for expanded clones.

clone size	D gene	V gene	J gene	CDR3 DNA	CDR3 protein
-	TRBD2	TRBV24-1	TRBJ2-1	TGTGCCACCAGTGTTCCTAGCGGCGGCAATGAGCAGTTCTTC	CATSVPSGGNEQFF
few	TRBD1	TRBV12-3/TRBV12-4	TRBJ2-7	TGTGCCAGCAGCCTTTCCAGGGGGCGAAGCGAGCAGTACTTC	CASSLSRGRSEQYF
few	-	TRBV5-5	TRBJ1-2	TGTGCCAGCAGCTTGGGATGGACAGATGGCTACACCTTC	CASSLGWTDGYTF
-	-	TRBV10-3	TRBJ2-3	TGTGCCATCAGGAATGGGGGTCTGGATACGCAGTATTTT	CAIRNGGLDTQYF
few	-	TRBV3-1	TRBJ2-5	TGTGCCAGCAGTTACCGACCGCACGGGGCGGCCCAAGAGACCCAGTACTTC	CASSYRPHGAAQETQYF
-	-	TRBV6-1	TRBJ2-7	TGTGCCAGCCGCCGCAAGTGGGAGCAGTACTTC	CASRRKWEQYF
many	-	TRBV6-5	TRBJ1-2	TGTGCCAGCGGGACCCAGGGTACCTATGGCTACACCTTC	CASGTQGTYGYTF
few	TRBD2	TRBV7-3	TRBJ2-1	TGTGCCAGCAGCCCCTCAGCGGGAGGGCCTCCTTTCGATGAGCAGTTCTTC	CASSPSAGGPPFDEQFF
-	TRBD1	TRBV28	TRBJ1-1	TGTGCCAGCAGCAGGACAGGGACCGCTGAAGCTTTCTTT	CASSRTGTAEAFF
many	TRBD1	TRBV12-3/TRBV12-4	TRBJ2-2	TGTGCCAGCACCTCCCACGAAGGACAGGGAGGCACCGGGGAGCTGTTTTTT	CASTSHEGQGGTGELFF
-	-	TRBV5-1	TRBJ2-1	TGCGCCAGCAGCACCTGGGAGGACTCCTACAATGAGCAGTTCTTC	CASSTWEDSYNEQFF
few	-	TRBV5-1	TRBJ2-5	TGCGCCAGCAGCTGGCAGGTTGGAGAGACCCAGTACTTC	CASSWQVGETQYF
many	TRBD2	TRBV7-8	TRBJ2-1	TGTGCCAGCAGCTTGTTTACTAGCGGAGCCTACAATGAGCAGTTCTTC	CASSLFTSGAYNEQFF
many	-	TRBV4-1	TRBJ1-1	TGCGCCAGCAGCCAAGGCCCGGGACAACGGGCTTTCTTT	CASSQGPGQRAFF
many	TRBD1	TRBV27	TRBJ1-1	TGTGCCAGCGACAGGGACATGAACACTGAAGCTTTCTTT	CASDRDMNTEAFF
few	TRBD1	TRBV5-1	TRBJ2-2	TGCGCCAGCAGCAGCGGACAGGGCACTACCGGGGAGCTGTTTTTT	CASSSGQGTTGELFF
-	-	TRBV9	TRBJ2-7	TGTGCCAGCAGCCCCCGAGTGCTCGACGAGCAGTACTTC	CASSPRVLDEQYF
-	-	TRBV5-5	TRBJ1-5	TGTGCCAGCAGCAACCAGACAGGTATCACCTCATTGGGGTCCCAGCATTTT	CASSNQTGITSLGSQHF
-	TRBD2	TRBV10-3	TRBJ2-7	TGTGCCATCAGGGGGGGGGGCTACGAGCAGTACTTC	CAIRGGGYEQYF
few	-	TRBV7-9	TRBJ2-5	TGTGCCAGCAGCTTAGTAATGGGGGAGACCCAGTACTTC	CASSLVMGETQYF
-	TRBD1	TRBV30	TRBJ2-7	TGTGCCTGGAGGGACAGGGGAAGGAACGAGCAGTACTTC	CAWRDRGRNEQYF
-	TRBD1	TRBV7-6	TRBJ2-1	TGTGCCAGCAGCTTACCACAGGGGTTTGAGCAGTTCTTC	CASSLPQGFEQFF
-	TRBD2	TRBV28	TRBJ2-1	TGTGCCAGCAGTTTAACGGCTAGCGGCTACAATGAGCAGTTCTTC	CASSLTASGYNEQFF